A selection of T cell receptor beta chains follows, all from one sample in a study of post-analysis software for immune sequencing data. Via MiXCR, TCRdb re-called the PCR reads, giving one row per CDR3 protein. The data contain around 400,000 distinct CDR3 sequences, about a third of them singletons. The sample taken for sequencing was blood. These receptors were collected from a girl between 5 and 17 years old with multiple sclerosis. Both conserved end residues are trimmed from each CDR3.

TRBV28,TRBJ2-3,ASSLGGSGTDTQY
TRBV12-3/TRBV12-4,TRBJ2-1,ASRPDRISYNEQF
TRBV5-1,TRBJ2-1,ASSLNVAAAGGSYNEQF
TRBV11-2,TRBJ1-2,ASSPGASNYGYT
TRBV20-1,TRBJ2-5,SASSRTQY
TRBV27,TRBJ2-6,ASSLLSGANVLT
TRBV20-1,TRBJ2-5,SAFPGSNQETQY
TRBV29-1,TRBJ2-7,SVEPGQGADEQY
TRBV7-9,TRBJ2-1,ASSDRTWGEQF
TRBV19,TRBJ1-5,ASSSSRGGESNQPQH
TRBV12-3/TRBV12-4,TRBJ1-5,ASSLEAGQPRH
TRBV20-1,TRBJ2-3,SAYDPGSTDTQY
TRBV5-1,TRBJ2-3,ASQGLAVPTSDTQY
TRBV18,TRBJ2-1,ASSPRGGSGDEQF
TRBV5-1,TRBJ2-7,ASSLAGTGSYEQY
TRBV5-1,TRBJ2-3,ASSIEERNTDTQY
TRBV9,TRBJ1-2,ASSSRDSSYGYT
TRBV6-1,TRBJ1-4,ASSADRGYEKLF
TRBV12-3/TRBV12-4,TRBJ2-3,ASRRGRSTDTQY
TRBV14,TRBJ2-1,ASSPHNPEGGEQF
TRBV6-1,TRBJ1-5,ASHPGQAGNQPQH
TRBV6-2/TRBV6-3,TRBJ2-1,ASRPTGLGALEQF
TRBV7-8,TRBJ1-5,ASSLNGQGSQPQH
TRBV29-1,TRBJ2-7,SVGGLAEQY
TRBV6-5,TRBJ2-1,ASSSGTSGGRSYNEQF
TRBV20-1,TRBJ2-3,SAPFQGGVKQY
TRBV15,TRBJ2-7,ATSRDSWTAYEQY
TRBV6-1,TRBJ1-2,ASSRSTFNYGYT
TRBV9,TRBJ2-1,ASSPRPGADYNEQF
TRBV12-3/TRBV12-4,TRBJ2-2,ASSLGRGNTGELF
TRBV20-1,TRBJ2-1,SAAMLTGIHEQF
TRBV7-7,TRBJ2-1,ASSLGTGGYEQF
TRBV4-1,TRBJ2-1,ASSPGLAGGVTYNERF
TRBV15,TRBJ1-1,ATSRVEGNTEAF
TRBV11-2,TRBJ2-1,ASSLEGASYNEQF
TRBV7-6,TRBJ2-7,ASSVWGPHEQY
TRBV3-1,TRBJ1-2,ASSPQTGGRSYT
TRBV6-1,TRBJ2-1,ASSETGDPFNEQF
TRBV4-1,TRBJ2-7,ASSRHDRESYEQY
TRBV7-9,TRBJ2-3,ASSLRRGGATDTQY
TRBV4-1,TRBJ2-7,ASSQVSGTGESYEQY
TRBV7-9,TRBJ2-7,ASSLVQGSHEQY
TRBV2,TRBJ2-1,ASSEAFTVF
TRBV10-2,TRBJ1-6,ASSAGRYNSPLH
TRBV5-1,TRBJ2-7,ASSLAGTGNNEQY
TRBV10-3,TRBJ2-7,AISELSSRREQY
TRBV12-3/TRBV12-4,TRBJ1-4,ASSLVAGAAFAKLF
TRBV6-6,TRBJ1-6,ASSTDSYSPLH
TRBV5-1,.,ASSLDLAGLETQY
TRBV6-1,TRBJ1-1,ASSADRGAF
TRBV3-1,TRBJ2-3,ASSKGTSGAGDTQY
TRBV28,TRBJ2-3,ASSLGLGTQY
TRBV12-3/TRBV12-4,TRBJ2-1,ASSGTESYNEQF
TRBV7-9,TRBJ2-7,ASSTRQGKTYEQY